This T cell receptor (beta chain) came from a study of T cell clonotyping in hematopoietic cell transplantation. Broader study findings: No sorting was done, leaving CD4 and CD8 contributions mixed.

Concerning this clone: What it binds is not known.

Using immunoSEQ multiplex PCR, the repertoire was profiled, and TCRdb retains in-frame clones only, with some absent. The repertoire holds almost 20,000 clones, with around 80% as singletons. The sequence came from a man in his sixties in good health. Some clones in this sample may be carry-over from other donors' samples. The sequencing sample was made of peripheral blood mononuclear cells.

CDR3 amino acids: CASSYDGNYGYTF. The CDR3 DNA reads TGTGCCAGCAGTTACGACGGGAACTATGGCTACACCTTC. This rearrangement joins TRBV6-5 to TRBJ1-2; no firm D call. The V end was cut by 2 bases, the J end by 2 bases, with 6 bases between. Looked up from germline, CDR1 is MNHEY and CDR2 is SVGAGI. The CDR3 contains 13 residues.